These 3 T cell receptor beta chains share one sample of origin, sequenced in a study of blood T cell repertoires in COVID-19. Some clones are missing from TCRdb's copy, which holds only in-frame ones; the method was immunoSEQ multiplex PCR. The sample shows 90,000 to 130,000 clones, 88% of them seen only once. Sequenced input: peripheral blood. The origin of the receptors is a human donor in a cohort sampled during active COVID-19.

The V and J genes are TRBV19 and TRBJ1-6; D might be TRBD1 (6 bases). Trimming stripped 8 bases from V and 7 bases from J, with 15 bases between. The CDR3 contains 14 residues. Germline values: CDR1 LNHDA, CDR2 SQIVND (reference sequence). The CDR3 loop is CASATGLGNSPLHF. CDR3 bases: TGTGCCAGTGCTACAGGGTTAGGGAATTCACCCCTCCACTTT.

The chain carries TRBV5-1 and TRBJ2-1; 8 positions agree with TRBD2. The germline V gene encodes CDR1 SGHRS and CDR2 YFSETQ. CDR3 length: 15 amino acids. V trimming: 0 bases; J trimming: 3 bases; junction bases outside the gene matches: 2. Here the CDR3 reads CASSLAGTSYNEQFF. The DNA for the CDR3 is TGCGCCAGCAGCTTGGCCGGGACTAGCTACAATGAGCAGTTCTTC.

The rearrangement joins TRBV7-9 to TRBJ2-3; TRBD2 might be the D (6 bases). This CDR3 contains 16 residues. V lost 4 bases to trimming and J lost 0 bases, with 14 bases between them. Germline loops: CDR1 SEHNR, CDR2 FQNEAQ (reference sequence). CDR3 DNA: TGTGCCAGCAGCTCGTCGAGCGGGTTTAGCACAGATACGCAGTATTTT. This sequence encodes CASSSSSGFSTDTQYF.